Sequencing of this T cell receptor beta chain was carried out in a study of T cell responses to AZD1222 COVID-19 vaccine. Study results and limitations: All repertoire sampling was performed exclusively after the peak T cell response. Mostly white British, mostly female donors; authors suggested clonal diversity may be underestimated.

V was pared by 6 bases and J by 3 bases, with 21 bases between. Germline V gives CDR1 SGHTA, CDR2 FQGTGA. This CDR3 has 17 residues. Profiling relied on immunoSEQ multiplex PCR, and the TCRdb table lists in-frame clones only, not all of them. Among roughly 100,000 clones, under 90% were seen once, and the ten largest hold 5% to 6%. Details on this clone: Its antigen remains unknown.

This chain joins TRBV7-3 and TRBJ1-5; D unresolved. The TCR comes from an adult in good health. The sample here was peripheral blood, taken on day 0 of AZD1222 vaccination. The CDR3 region has the DNA TGTGCCAGCAGGCCTTGGGGTAAAAGCAGCTCCAATCAGCCCCAGCATTTT. Amino acids: CASRPWGKSSSNQPQHF.